Reported below is one T cell receptor (beta chain). The antigen is unknown. The investigators split CD4+ cells into a CD45RA+ naive subset and a CD45RA-negative memory subset. Germline V CDR1 and CDR2: SGHTA, FQGNSA. The CDR3 consists of 14 residues. V was pared by 7 bases and J by 2 bases, with 15 bases between. This specimen belongs to a study of shared clonotypes between healthy human individuals. Study-wide results and caveats: The low donor count limited represented genetic and exposure-history diversity.

A deep-level run was used for the assay. Some 27,000 T cell genomes, or around 180 ng DNA, went into the sorted-subset replicate PCRs. The assay was immunoSEQ multiplex PCR, and TCRdb's table has in-frame clones only and misses some. This sample has a few million clones; 85% to 95% occur once, and the top ten carry 0.39%. Sample: naive CD4+ T cells from PBMCs. Noted subset: CD45RA+ positively selected. The clonotype originates from a man aged 18-30 years in good health. Some clones in this sample may be carry-over from other donors' samples. The V and J genes are TRBV7-2 and TRBJ2-7, with D unresolved. This CDR3 reads CASTSRGRTYEQYF. The DNA of the CDR3 is TGTGCCAGCACCTCCCGTGGCAGGACCTACGAGCAGTACTTC.